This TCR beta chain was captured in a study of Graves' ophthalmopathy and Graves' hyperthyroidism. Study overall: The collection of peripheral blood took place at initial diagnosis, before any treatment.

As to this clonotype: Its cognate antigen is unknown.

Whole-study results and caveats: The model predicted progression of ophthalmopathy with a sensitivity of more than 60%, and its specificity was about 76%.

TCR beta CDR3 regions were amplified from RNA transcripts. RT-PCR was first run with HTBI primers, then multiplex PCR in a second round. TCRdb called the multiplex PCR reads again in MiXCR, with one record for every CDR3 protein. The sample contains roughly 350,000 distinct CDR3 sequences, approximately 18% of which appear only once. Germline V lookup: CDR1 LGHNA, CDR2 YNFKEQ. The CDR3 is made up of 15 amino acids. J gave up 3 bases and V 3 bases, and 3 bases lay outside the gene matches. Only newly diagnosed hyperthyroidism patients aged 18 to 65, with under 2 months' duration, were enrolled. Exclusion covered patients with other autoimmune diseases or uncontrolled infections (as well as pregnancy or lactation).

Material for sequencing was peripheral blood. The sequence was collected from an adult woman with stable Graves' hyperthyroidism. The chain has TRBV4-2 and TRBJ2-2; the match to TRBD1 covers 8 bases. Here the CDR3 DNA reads TGTGCCAGCAGCCACCACAGGGGGGACACCGGGGAGCTGTTTTTT. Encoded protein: CASSHHRGDTGELFF.